These 22 T cell receptor beta chains were all obtained from the same sample, sequenced in a study of CD8+ T cells in alopecia areata. Sequencing templates came from extracted RNA that was reverse transcribed into cDNA. Only in-frame clones appear in the TCRdb table, and some are missing; sequencing was by immunoSEQ multiplex PCR. The table includes over 200,000 clones, 50% to 70% detected once. Sequenced here: CD4+ T cells sorted from blood, sampled at week 0. These receptors originate from a human donor with alopecia areata.

This chain links TRBV27 with TRBJ2-7; 7 bases align to TRBD1. With V trimmed by 6 bases and J by 2 bases, 4 bases remained unmatched. The CDR3 consists of 13 residues. From germline, CDR1 is MNHEY and CDR2 SMNVEV (reference sequence). The CDR3 nucleotides read TGTGCCAGCAGGCCAACAGGGGCCTACGAGCAGTACTTC. It translates to CASRPTGAYEQYF.

The J gene is TRBJ2-1, the V gene TRBV30; TRBD2 aligns across 14 bases. CDR3 size: 18 residues. With V trimmed by 3 bases and J by 5 bases, 12 bases remained unmatched. Germline lookup yields CDR1 GTSNPN and CDR2 SVGIG (reference sequence). DNA of the CDR3: TGTGCCTGGAGAAAGAGATTAGGGACTAGCGGGAGCGACAATGAGCAGTTCTTC. The encoded protein is CAWRKRLGTSGSDNEQFF. The whole variable domain, filled in from reference TRBV30 and TRBJ2-1, reads SQTIHQWPATLVQPVGSPLSLECTVEGTSNPNLYWYRQAAGRGLQLLFYSVGIGQISSEVPQNLSASRPQDRQFILSSKKLLLSDSGFYLCAWRKRLGTSGSDNEQFFGPGTRLTVL.

A few counts support this clone. The CDR3 DNA sequence: TGTGCCAGCAGCCCCTGGGACAGGAAGAACACTGAAGCTTTCTTT. Amino acids: CASSPWDRKNTEAFF. The chain uses TRBV7-9 and TRBJ1-1; 8 bases align to TRBD1. The V gene's germline CDR1 is SEHNR and CDR2 FQNEAQ (reference sequence). The CDR3 has 15 amino acids. V was pared by 5 bases and J by 1 base, with 6 bases of the junction left unmatched.

Turning to this clone: A far larger clone is only one base removed, so a read error is likely. Other DNA variants within this sample encode the same CDR3. The V gene is TRBV5-4, the J gene TRBJ2-1; D remains ambiguous. The V and J ends lost 2 bases and 3 bases respectively, with 0 bases between them. The CDR3 runs to 11 residues. CDR1 and CDR2 from the germline V gene are SGHNT and YYREEE (reference sequence). The CDR3 is CASSFYNEQFF. The CDR3, as DNA: TGTGCCAGCAGCTTCTACAATGAGCAGTTCTTC.

J is TRBJ1-5 and V is TRBV29-1; 9 bases fit TRBD1. In germline, CDR1 is SQVTM, CDR2 ANQGSEA. The CDR3 length is 14 residues. V trimming: 6 bases; J trimming: 4 bases; junction bases outside the gene matches: 7. The CDR3 coding sequence is TGCAGCGTGGCGGGACAGGGCCGTAATCAGCCCCAGCATTTT. Its protein is CSVAGQGRNQPQHF.

This clone came up once. The gene calls are TRBV7-9 and TRBJ2-5, with 14 bases matching TRBD2. Germline V CDR1 and CDR2: SEHNR, FQNEAQ (reference sequence). The CDR3 has 18 residues. Unmatched junction bases numbered 9, after V lost 5 bases and J lost 1 base. CDR3 protein: CASSPGTSGRTSQETQYF. The CDR3 DNA sequence: TGTGCCAGCAGCCCCGGGACTAGCGGGAGAACCTCCCAAGAGACCCAGTACTTC. The whole variable domain, filled in from reference TRBV7-9 and TRBJ2-5, reads DTGVSQNPRHKITKRGQNVTFRCDPISEHNRLYWYRQTLGQGPEFLTYFQNEAQLEKSRLLSDRFSAERPKGSFSTLEIQRTEQGDSAMYLCASSPGTSGRTSQETQYFGPGTRLLVL.

This clone showed up just a few times. Other DNA sequences in this specimen translate into the identical CDR3. The gene calls are TRBV30 and TRBJ1-4; D is unclear. In germline, CDR1 is GTSNPN, CDR2 SVGIG (reference sequence). There are 12 residues in the CDR3. With 0 bases removed from V and 6 bases from J, the gap between germline ends came to 5 bases. The CDR3 spells CAWSVSDEKLFF. The CDR3 DNA follows: TGTGCCTGGAGTGTCTCCGATGAAAAACTGTTTTTT.

The V call is TRBV30, the J call TRBJ1-5; 7 bases fit TRBD1. The CDR3 runs to 15 residues. V was pared by 5 bases and J by 7 bases, with 14 bases of the junction left unmatched. In germline, CDR1 is GTSNPN, CDR2 SVGIG (reference sequence). The DNA for the CDR3 is TGTGCCTGGGTCGGGAAGGGGGCGTTAAGCCAGCCCCAGCATTTT. This gives the protein CAWVGKGALSQPQHF.

In the case of this clone: Relative to the germline gene, one junction end is altered; a read error may explain this. The chain combines TRBV10-2 with TRBJ2-3, with D perhaps TRBD2 (6 bases). Germline CDR1 reads WSHSY; CDR2 reads SAAADI. The CDR3 covers 13 residues. The CDR3 region has the DNA TGCGCCAGTGCGGAGGGGCCAACAGTTACGCAGTATTTT. It translates to CASAEGPTVTQYF.

This chain connects TRBV7-8 to TRBJ1-6; D perhaps matches TRBD1 (5 bases). The germline V and J ends were trimmed by 0 bases and 5 bases, with 11 bases remaining between them. CDR3 size: 16 residues. CDR1 SGHVS and CDR2 FQNEAQ come from the germline V gene. The CDR3 loop is CASSLARSRDNSPLHF. For the CDR3, the DNA is TGTGCCAGCAGCTTAGCTCGAAGCAGGGATAATTCACCCCTCCACTTT.

The chain carries TRBV30 and TRBJ1-1, with D perhaps matching TRBD1 (6 bases). The ends were cut back, 0 bases at V and 10 bases at J, with 15 bases in the middle. This CDR3 comprises 13 residues. Looked up from germline, CDR1 is GTSNPN and CDR2 is SVGIG (reference sequence). Written as DNA, the CDR3 is TGTGCCTGGAGTGTCCCCCACAGGGCACCAGCTTTCTTT. Amino acids: CAWSVPHRAPAFF.

The rearrangement links TRBV13 to TRBJ2-6, with 9 bases lining up with TRBD1. CDR1 and CDR2 from the germline V gene are PRHDT and FYEKMQ (reference sequence). This CDR3 spans 18 amino acids. V shed 5 bases, J shed 3 bases, and the junction held 11 bases outside the gene matches. The DNA for the CDR3 is TGTGCCAGCAGCCGCCGGACAGGGGCCCTGGGTGGGGCCAACGTCCTGACTTTC. This sequence encodes CASSRRTGALGGANVLTF. The complete variable domain, with remaining parts taken from reference TRBV13 and TRBJ2-6, reads AAGVIQSPRHLIKEKRETATLKCYPIPRHDTVYWYQQGPGQDPQFLISFYEKMQSDKGSIPDRFSAQQFSDYHSELNMSSLELGDSALYFCASSRRTGALGGANVLTFGAGSRLTVL.

This clone appeared a few times. The chain carries TRBV5-6 and TRBJ2-1; 7 nucleotides line up with TRBD1. CDR1 and CDR2 (germline): SGHDT, YYEEEE. The CDR3 length is 15 residues. Trimming at V came to 4 bases and at J to 0 bases, leaving 4 bases not matched to a gene. The CDR3 protein is CASSPRDSSYNEQFF. CDR3 coding DNA: TGTGCCAGCAGCCCCCGGGACAGCTCCTACAATGAGCAGTTCTTC.

J is TRBJ2-2 and V is TRBV30, with D possibly TRBD2 on 5 matching bases. The germline CDR1 and CDR2 sequences are GTSNPN and SVGIG (reference sequence). V was cut by 5 bases and J by 1 base, with 5 bases left in between. The CDR3 length is 12 residues. CDR3 sequence reads: CAWGLNTGELFF. The CDR3 DNA reads as TGTGCCTGGGGACTGAACACCGGGGAGCTGTTTTTT. The entire variable domain, with the rest obtained from reference TRBV30 and TRBJ2-2, is as follows: SQTIHQWPATLVQPVGSPLSLECTVEGTSNPNLYWYRQAAGRGLQLLFYSVGIGQISSEVPQNLSASRPQDRQFILSSKKLLLSDSGFYLCAWGLNTGELFFGEGSRLTVL.

This clone has just a few counts. The chain combines TRBV23-1 with TRBJ2-4; perhaps TRBD1 as D (5 bases). TRBV23-1 is sorted into the ORF group, with uncertain function. This CDR3 contains 14 residues. V gave up 6 bases and J gave up 7 bases, with 16 bases separating them. CDR3 DNA: TGCGCCAGCAGCCTCCTTAGGGGCCCGAACATTCAGTACTTC. It is translated as CASSLLRGPNIQYF.

Regarding this clone: The sample holds other DNA sequences that translate to the same CDR3. The chain links TRBV30 to TRBJ2-1; 7 bases are shared with TRBD2. V was clipped by 2 bases and J by 3 bases; unmatched bases: 1. This CDR3 is built from 13 residues. Looked up from germline, CDR1 is GTSNPN and CDR2 is SVGIG (reference sequence). CDR3 nucleotides: TGTGCCTGGAGTCGCGGGGGCTACAATGAGCAGTTCTTC. Its translation: CAWSRGGYNEQFF.

By proportion, this clone is medium-sized (0.01 to 0.1%). The J gene is TRBJ2-3, the V gene TRBV4-1; D is possibly TRBD2 (6 bases). From germline, CDR1 is MGHRA and CDR2 YSYEKL. The CDR3 has 14 residues. The V end was cut by 7 bases, the J end by 4 bases, with 15 bases between. In nucleotides, the CDR3 is TGCGCCAGCAATAGTTGGGAGGATGCAGATACGCAGTATTTT. This encodes CASNSWEDADTQYF.

This clone has just a few counts. The chain combines TRBV6-5 with TRBJ2-1, with 9 bases fitting TRBD1. The CDR3 has 15 amino acids. Germline values: CDR1 MNHEY, CDR2 SVGAGI. Unmatched junction bases numbered 7, after V lost 7 bases and J lost 3 bases. The CDR3 sequence: CASKMDRGVYNEQFF. CDR3 bases: TGTGCCAGCAAAATGGACAGGGGTGTCTACAATGAGCAGTTCTTC.

The chain employs TRBV6-1 and TRBJ2-7; TRBD1 matches 9 bases. Germline CDR1 is MNHNS and CDR2 is SASEGT. With 3 bases clipped from V and 4 bases from J, the junction kept 4 bases outside the gene matches. This CDR3 has 14 amino acids. The CDR3 spells CASSDRDRAYEQYF. The CDR3 DNA sequence: TGTGCCAGCAGTGACCGGGACAGGGCTTACGAGCAGTACTTC.

J is TRBJ1-1 and V is TRBV20-1, with D uncertain. V lost 1 base to trimming and J lost 3 bases, with 3 bases between them. There are 11 residues in the CDR3. Looked up from germline, CDR1 is DFQATT and CDR2 is SNEGSKA (reference sequence). The CDR3 is CSARGYTEAFF. In DNA form, the CDR3 reads TGCAGTGCTAGAGGGTACACTGAAGCTTTCTTT.

The chain links TRBV5-1 to TRBJ1-1; 7 nucleotides agree with TRBD1. The CDR3 totals 14 residues. In germline, CDR1 is SGHRS, CDR2 YFSETQ. V gave up 4 bases and J gave up 1 base; unmatched junction bases: 4. CDR3 amino acids: CASSRGGGNTEAFF. In DNA, the CDR3 is TGCGCCAGCAGCCGAGGGGGCGGGAACACTGAAGCTTTCTTT.

Of note for this clone: Other DNA sequences in this specimen translate into the identical CDR3. CDR3 in DNA: TGTGCCAGCCGAGGGTTAAACACCGGGGAGCTGTTTTTT. As protein: CASRGLNTGELFF. This chain connects TRBV6-5 to TRBJ2-2; perhaps TRBD2 as D (5 bases). This CDR3 has 13 residues. The germline V gene encodes CDR1 MNHEY and CDR2 SVGAGI. With 8 bases removed from V and 2 bases from J, the gap between germline ends came to 9 bases.